What follows is one TCR beta chain and its context. The CDR3 runs 11 residues. Trimming removed 3 bases at V and 3 bases at J, with 5 bases between. Germline V gene data show CDR1 as DFQATT and CDR2 as SNEGSKA (reference sequence). The TCR beta repertoire was assessed by survey-level immunoSEQ sequencing. Profiling relied on immunoSEQ multiplex PCR, and the TCRdb table lists in-frame clones only, not all of them. Of around 50,000 clones listed, approximately 93% were seen once; the top ten hold roughly 10%. The receptor comes from a middle-aged man with rheumatoid arthritis. Sequencing was done on a sample of PBMCs. The rearrangement joins TRBV20-1 to TRBJ1-2; no reliable D call. CDR3 residues: CSASSDYGYTF. The CDR3 DNA reads TGCAGTGCTAGTTCTGACTATGGCTACACCTTC.